Shown below are 20 T cell receptor beta chains from a single sample sequenced in a study of PD-L1 blockade in urothelial cancer. Sequencing was performed with immunoSEQ multiplex PCR; in TCRdb, only in-frame clones are kept and a portion is missing. The table has tens of thousands of clones, around 81% seen once. Time point noted: pretreatment peripheral blood. This specimen was PBMCs, taken around atezolizumab (anti-PD-L1) treatment. The receptors derive from a man aged 65 to 79 with urothelial cancer.

The rearrangement links TRBV6-5 to TRBJ2-7; the match to TRBD2 covers 14 bases. The length of the CDR3 is 15 residues. J was trimmed by 3 bases and V by 6 bases; bases with no gene match: 4. Per the germline V gene, CDR1 is MNHEY and CDR2 is SVGAGI. The CDR3 DNA follows: TGTGCCAGCAGCCTCGGGACTAGCGGGAGCTACGAGCAGTACTTC. Translated, it gives CASSLGTSGSYEQYF.

The chain carries TRBV10-3 and TRBJ1-1, with D unresolved. Germline V lookup: CDR1 ENHRY, CDR2 SYGVKD. The CDR3 has 13 amino acids. Trimming left V 0 bases short and J 6 bases short, with 8 bases between. The CDR3 loop is CAISESLVAEAFF. In DNA form, the CDR3 reads TGTGCCATCAGTGAGTCGTTAGTGGCTGAAGCTTTCTTT.

The chain recombines TRBV2 with TRBJ1-1; 7 nucleotides agree with TRBD1. The germline V gene has CDR1 SNHLY and CDR2 FYNNEI. V trimming: 5 bases; J trimming: 1 base; junction bases outside the gene matches: 7. CDR3 length: 15 amino acids. In DNA, the CDR3 is TGTGCCAGCAGTAAAAACAGGGGCGAGAACACTGAAGCTTTCTTT. This encodes CASSKNRGENTEAFF.

The chain uses TRBV7-2 and TRBJ2-7; no reliable D call. Germline values: CDR1 SGHTA, CDR2 FQGNSA. The CDR3 consists of 11 residues. V gave up 2 bases and J gave up 6 bases, with 5 bases separating them. The CDR3 DNA is TGTGCCAGCAGCTTATTCAGCGAGCAGTACTTC. Its translation: CASSLFSEQYF.

V is TRBV27 and J is TRBJ1-1; 8 bases agree with TRBD1. This CDR3 comprises 11 residues. Unmatched junction bases numbered 1, after V lost 8 bases and J lost 5 bases. CDR1 and CDR2 (germline): MNHEY, SMNVEV (reference sequence). The CDR3 sequence: CASHRGTEAFF. The DNA for the CDR3 is TGTGCCAGCCACAGGGGGACTGAAGCTTTCTTT.

The chain employs TRBV29-1 and TRBJ2-6; D ambiguous. The CDR3 covers 16 residues. CDR1 and CDR2 (germline): SQVTM, ANQGSEA. Trimming removed 4 bases from V and 0 bases from J, with 13 bases in between. The CDR3 bases are TGCAGCGTTGCCCGAGACACGGACTCTGGGGCCAACGTCCTGACTTTC. It yields the protein CSVARDTDSGANVLTF.

The chain recombines TRBV6-5 with TRBJ2-1, with TRBD2 identical over 11 bases. Per germline, CDR1 MNHEY and CDR2 SVGAGI. This CDR3 is 15 amino acids long. The junction had 5 bases not matched to a gene; V was cut back by 2 bases and J by 8 bases. CDR3 in amino acids: CASSYTSGSVDEQFF. In DNA form, the CDR3 reads TGTGCCAGCAGTTACACTAGCGGGAGTGTGGATGAGCAGTTCTTC.

About this clone: At the DNA level, this CDR3 is encoded by other sequences in the same sample as well. V gene TRBV6-6 combines with J gene TRBJ1-4, with 8 bases matching TRBD1. Germline CDR1 MNHNY, CDR2 SVGAGI (reference sequence). The V gene end was trimmed by 6 bases and the J gene end by 8 bases; junction bases not matched to a gene: 8. This CDR3 region has 14 residues. The CDR3 bases are TGTGCCAGCAGCAAGGACAGGGTAGGGGAAAAACTGTTTTTT. This gives the protein CASSKDRVGEKLFF.

This chain links TRBV7-9 with TRBJ1-1; 9 positions agree with TRBD1. Trimming at V came to 6 bases and at J to 4 bases, leaving 9 bases not matched to a gene. Germline lookup yields CDR1 SEHNR and CDR2 FQNEAQ (reference sequence). CDR3 length equals 15 residues. The DNA of the CDR3 is TGTGCCAGCAGTTTTCCAGGGACAGGGCTCACTGAAGCTTTCTTT. It yields the protein CASSFPGTGLTEAFF.

The V call is TRBV5-1, the J call TRBJ1-5; D gene unclear. Germline V lookup: CDR1 SGHRS, CDR2 YFSETQ. Trimming shortened V by 0 bases and J by 6 bases, and 7 bases separated the two germline ends. CDR3 size: 13 residues. CDR3 amino acids: CASSLEVGQPQHF. The CDR3 coding sequence is TGCGCCAGCAGCTTGGAAGTCGGTCAGCCCCAGCATTTT.

In the case of this clone: Germline is not matched at one junction end, which may reflect a read error. The chain links TRBV5-6 to TRBJ2-7, with a possible D match to TRBD1 (5 bases). The CDR3 runs to 12 residues. Per the germline V gene, CDR1 is SGHDT and CDR2 is YYEEEE. Here the CDR3 DNA reads TGTGCCAGCAGCCGAGACAGCGTCGAGCGGTACTTC. The encoded protein is CASSRDSVERYF. The full variable domain, its missing parts supplied by reference TRBV5-6 and TRBJ2-7, is DAGVTQSPTHLIKTRGQQVTLRCSPKSGHDTVSWYQQALGQGPQFIFQYYEEEERQRGNFPDRFSGHQFPNYSSELNVNALLLGDSALYLCASSRDSVERYFGPGTRLTVT.

This clone turned up a few times. The J gene is TRBJ1-2, the V gene TRBV2; tentatively, D is TRBD1 (5 bases). In germline, CDR1 is SNHLY, CDR2 FYNNEI. The ends were cut back, 7 bases at V and 4 bases at J, with 16 bases in the middle. The CDR3 consists of 14 residues. CDR3 protein: CASKNVRRGYGYTF. DNA of the CDR3: TGTGCCAGCAAGAATGTTCGAAGGGGCTATGGCTACACCTTC.

V usage is TRBV30 and J usage is TRBJ2-2, with D possibly matching TRBD2 (5 bases). The V gene lost 2 bases and the J gene lost 8 bases, with 9 bases spanning the gap. The germline gives CDR1 GTSNPN, CDR2 SVGIG (reference sequence). The CDR3 has 12 residues. The CDR3 loop reads CAWSMGGGELFF. Here the CDR3 DNA reads TGTGCCTGGAGTATGGGCGGGGGGGAGCTGTTTTTT.

This clone was recorded a few times. This chain joins TRBV7-9 and TRBJ2-2, with D maybe TRBD2 (8 bases). Trimming left V 5 bases short and J 4 bases short, with 17 bases between. This CDR3 region has 16 residues. Germline CDR1 reads SEHNR; CDR2 reads FQNEAQ (reference sequence). This CDR3 reads CASSPREGAGTGELFF. The CDR3 nucleotides are TGTGCCAGCAGCCCCCGGGAGGGGGCAGGCACCGGGGAGCTGTTTTTT.

The chain combines TRBV28 with TRBJ2-7, with 12 bases that match TRBD2. V dropped 1 base and J dropped 6; count of bases not matched to a gene: 10. The germline V gene encodes CDR1 MDHEN and CDR2 SYDVKM. The CDR3 is 17 amino acids. This CDR3 reads CASSLSGLAGKKGEQYF. The CDR3 bases are TGTGCCAGCAGTTTATCCGGACTAGCGGGAAAAAAAGGCGAGCAGTACTTC. Using reference TRBV28 and TRBJ2-7 for the parts outside the CDR3, the full variable domain is DVKVTQSSRYLVKRTGEKVFLECVQDMDHENMFWYRQDPGLGLRLIYFSYDVKMKEKGDIPEGYSVSREKKERFSLILESASTNQTSMYLCASSLSGLAGKKGEQYFGPGTRLTVT.

The V call is TRBV5-1, the J call TRBJ1-2; 7 nucleotides line up with TRBD1. The CDR3 is made up of 14 amino acids. V lost 3 bases to trimming and J lost 2 bases; unmatched junction nucleotides: 4. CDR1 and CDR2 (germline): SGHRS, YFSETQ. CDR3 DNA: TGCGCCAGCAGCTATGGACAGGCAAACTATGGCTACACCTTC. Encoded protein: CASSYGQANYGYTF.

V gene TRBV10-3 combines with J gene TRBJ2-7; TRBD1 matches 9 bases. The V segment lost 5 bases and the J segment 5 bases; nucleotides outside the gene matches: 7. The CDR3 has 14 amino acids. The germline V gene has CDR1 ENHRY and CDR2 SYGVKD. The CDR3 is CAISPGTGLNEQYF. CDR3 nucleotides: TGTGCCATCAGTCCCGGGACAGGGCTTAACGAGCAGTACTTC.

J is TRBJ1-1 and V is TRBV2; 9 bases match TRBD1. The V gene end was trimmed by 6 bases and the J gene end by 3 bases; junction bases not matched to a gene: 8. Germline CDR1 is SNHLY and CDR2 is FYNNEI. The CDR3 covers 15 residues. The CDR3 DNA sequence: TGTGCCAGCAGGAGCCCCACAGGGGGCCACACTGAAGCTTTCTTT. Translation: CASRSPTGGHTEAFF.

This clone was observed once. This sequence joins TRBV5-1 and TRBJ2-7; D perhaps matches TRBD2 (6 bases). V was shortened by 4 bases and J by 5 bases, with 16 bases between the two germline ends. Germline assignment: CDR1 SGHRS and CDR2 YFSETQ. This CDR3 is built from 14 residues. The CDR3 here is CASSPFVGGNEQYF. In nucleotides, the CDR3 is TGCGCCAGCAGCCCATTCGTGGGAGGAAACGAGCAGTACTTC.

V usage is TRBV19 and J usage is TRBJ1-5; no reliable D call. The CDR3 runs to 17 residues. The germline CDR1 and CDR2 sequences are LNHDA and SQIVND (reference sequence). Trimming took off 3 bases at V and 2 bases at J, with 17 bases between the two ends. CDR3 amino acids: CASSMGQLLLGNQPQHF. DNA for the CDR3: TGTGCCAGTAGTATGGGCCAGCTCCTGCTGGGCAATCAGCCCCAGCATTTT.